Listed here is a single T cell receptor (beta chain). The antigen remains unidentified. The sample originates from a study of shared clonotypes between healthy human individuals. General observations from the study: Measured sharing among donors was expected to vary with sequencing depth. Larger estimated richness was generally seen in naive subsets than in memory subsets.

Produced via immunoSEQ multiplex PCR; TCRdb's table is partial and in-frame only. Of around 2,000,000 clones listed, around 96% were seen once; the top ten hold more than 0.9%. It was CD45RO-negative cells, positively selected for CCR7, that made up naive CD8 cells, with terminally differentiated effector memory CD45RA+ cells excluded. What was sequenced was naive CD8+ T cells sorted from blood. This clonotype was sampled from a man aged 18 to 29 in good health.

The CDR3: CAMGQGIHEQYF. The CDR3, as DNA: TGTGCTATGGGACAAGGGATCCACGAGCAGTACTTC. This rearrangement joins TRBV10-3 to TRBJ2-7; D is possibly TRBD1 (6 bases). Germline-derived CDR1 and CDR2 are ENHRY and SYGVKD. The CDR3 contains 12 residues.